This T cell receptor (beta chain) derives from a study of blood T cell repertoires in COVID-19. Study at large: Some COVID-19 samples were acute and others convalescent; all came from the United States, Italy and Spain. T cells, B-cell-depleted T cells, or PBMCs provided the cDNA or gDNA that served as material.

Assay: immunoSEQ multiplex PCR; the TCRdb copy retains only in-frame clones and omits some. The data show tens of thousands of clones, around 87% seen once. Per the germline V gene, CDR1 is SGHVS and CDR2 is FNYEAQ. The CDR3 consists of 12 residues. Trimming took 4 bases from V and 5 from J, leaving 8 bases between them. J is TRBJ2-5 and V is TRBV7-6; the D gene is possibly TRBD2 (5 bases). What was sequenced was peripheral blood. The TCR sequence derives from a human donor in a cohort sampled during active COVID-19. The donor label of this sample is uncertain. In DNA, the CDR3 is TGTGCCAGCAGCTCCCCGGGGGAGACCCAGTACTTC. Its translation is CASSSPGETQYF.